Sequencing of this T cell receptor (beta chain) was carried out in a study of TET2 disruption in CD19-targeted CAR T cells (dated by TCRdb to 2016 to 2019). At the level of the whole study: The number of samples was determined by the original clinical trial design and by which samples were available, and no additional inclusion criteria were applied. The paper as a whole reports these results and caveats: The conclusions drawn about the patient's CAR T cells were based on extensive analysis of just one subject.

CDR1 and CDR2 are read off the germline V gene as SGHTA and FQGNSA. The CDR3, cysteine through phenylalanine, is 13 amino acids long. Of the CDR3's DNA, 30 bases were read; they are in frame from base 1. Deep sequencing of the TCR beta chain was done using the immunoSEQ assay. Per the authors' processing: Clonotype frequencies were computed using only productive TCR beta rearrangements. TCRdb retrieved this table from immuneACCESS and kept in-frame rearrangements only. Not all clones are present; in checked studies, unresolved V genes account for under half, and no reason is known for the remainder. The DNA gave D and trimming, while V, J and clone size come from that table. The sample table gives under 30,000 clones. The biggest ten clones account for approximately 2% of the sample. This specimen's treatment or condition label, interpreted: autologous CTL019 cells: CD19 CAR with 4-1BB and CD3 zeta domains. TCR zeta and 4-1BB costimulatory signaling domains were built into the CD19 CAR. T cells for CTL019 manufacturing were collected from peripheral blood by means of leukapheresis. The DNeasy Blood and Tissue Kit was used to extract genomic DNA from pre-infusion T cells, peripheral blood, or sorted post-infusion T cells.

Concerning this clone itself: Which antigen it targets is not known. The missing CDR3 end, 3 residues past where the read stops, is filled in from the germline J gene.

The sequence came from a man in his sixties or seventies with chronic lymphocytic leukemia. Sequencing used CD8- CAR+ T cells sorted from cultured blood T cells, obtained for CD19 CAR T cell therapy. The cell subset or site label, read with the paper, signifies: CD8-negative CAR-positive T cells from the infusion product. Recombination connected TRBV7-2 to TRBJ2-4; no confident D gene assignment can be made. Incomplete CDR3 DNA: TGTGCCAGCAGCTCTACTCACCAGGAGACT. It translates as CASSSTHQET. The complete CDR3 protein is CASSSTHQETQYF.